This entry lists 14 T cell receptor beta chains sequenced from one sample in a study of brain metastases from non-small cell lung cancer. The data were produced by immunoSEQ multiplex PCR, yet TCRdb's version contains in-frame clones alone and is incomplete. The sample records 1,000 to 1,500 clones, 75% to 90% being singletons. Sequenced material: tumor-adjacent normal tissue. These receptors were collected from a donor aged 40 or over with non-small cell lung cancer.

The chain uses TRBV19 and TRBJ2-2; D gene ambiguous. The germline gives CDR1 LNHDA, CDR2 SQIVND (reference sequence). V was cut by 8 bases and J by 1 base, with 8 bases left in between. The CDR3 has 13 amino acids. CDR3 bases: TGTGCCAGTTTCAAGGGGAACACCGGGGAGCTGTTTTTT. Translated: CASFKGNTGELFF.

This clone occurred once. The chain employs TRBV10-2 and TRBJ2-3, with 7 nucleotides matching TRBD1. With V trimmed by 6 bases and J by 5 bases, 5 bases remained unmatched. This CDR3 region has 13 residues. The germline V gene has CDR1 WSHSY and CDR2 SAAADI. Here the CDR3 DNA reads TGCGCCAGCAGCCGGGACAGAGGAGATACGCAGTATTTT. Its translation is CASSRDRGDTQYF.

The V gene is TRBV19, the J gene TRBJ2-1; 10 bases are shared with TRBD2. V was clipped by 5 bases and J by 6 bases; unmatched bases: 13. CDR1 is LNHDA, CDR2 SQIVND, per germline (reference sequence). The CDR3 spans 17 residues. The CDR3 reads CASSSLISGGPSNEQFF. CDR3 coding DNA: TGTGCCAGTAGTTCCTTAATTAGCGGGGGGCCCAGCAATGAGCAGTTCTTC.

The rearrangement links TRBV28 to TRBJ2-3; 7 bases match TRBD2. The germline V gene encodes CDR1 MDHEN and CDR2 SYDVKM. The CDR3 has 15 amino acids. V lost 1 base to trimming and J lost 2 bases; unmatched junction nucleotides: 3. This CDR3 is CASSLSGGVTDTQYF. The CDR3 bases are TGTGCCAGCAGTTTATCTGGGGGGGTCACAGATACGCAGTATTTT.

This clone was seen just once. A read error may produce the germline difference seen at one junction end. Other nucleotide sequences from this sample produce the same CDR3. This chain connects TRBV15 to TRBJ1-5; D remains ambiguous. The length of the CDR3 is 14 residues. Germline V lookup: CDR1 LNHNV, CDR2 YYDKDF (reference sequence). CDR3 nucleotides: TGTGCCACCAGCATCAGACAAATCAATCAGCCTCAGCATTTT. As protein: CATSIRQINQPQHF.

As to this clone: At one boundary the junction diverges from the germline segment, which might be a read error. V is TRBV11-3 and J is TRBJ2-2; weak D call: TRBD1 (6 bases). CDR3 size: 15 residues. Germline values: CDR1 SGHNT, CDR2 YENEEA. The CDR3 DNA follows: TGTGTCAGCAGCCCGCCTGGGGGCGGGCCCGGGGAGCTGTTTTTT. Translation gives CVSSPPGGGPGELFF. Full variable domain (rest looked up from reference TRBV11-3 and TRBJ2-2): EAGVVQSPRYKIIEKKQPVAFWCNPISGHNTLYWYLQNLGQGPELLIRYENEEAVDDSQLPKDRFSAERLKGVDSTLKIQPAELGDSAVYLCVSSPPGGGPGELFFGEGSRLTVL.

The chain carries TRBV7-9 and TRBJ1-3; 8 bases are shared with TRBD1. V trimming: 5 bases; J trimming: 0 bases; junction bases outside the gene matches: 6. CDR1 is SEHNR, CDR2 FQNEAQ, per germline (reference sequence). CDR3 length: 16 residues. The DNA of the CDR3 is TGTGCCAGCAGCCTCACAGGGGGAAACTCTGGAAACACCATATATTTT. Its protein product is CASSLTGGNSGNTIYF.

This clone occurred once. At one end, the junction sequence differs from germline, possibly due to a read error. The genes are TRBV30 and TRBJ1-2; D possibly corresponds to TRBD1 (5 bases). This CDR3 spans 12 amino acids. Per germline, CDR1 GTSNPN and CDR2 SVGIG (reference sequence). CDR3 DNA sequence: TGTGCCTGGATGGGCAGGGATGGTGGCTACATCTTC. Translating it yields CAWMGRDGGYIF.

The chain employs TRBV2 and TRBJ1-5; 8 bases map to TRBD1. The ends lost 6 bases at V and 7 bases at J; junction bases unmatched: 11. Germline CDR1 reads SNHLY; CDR2 reads FYNNEI. The CDR3 totals 15 residues. The CDR3, as DNA: TGTGCCAGCAGCCAGGAGGACAGGGTAGTCCAGCCCCAGCATTTT. It encodes CASSQEDRVVQPQHF.

This clone was recorded a few times. The sample holds other DNA sequences that translate to the same CDR3. The rearrangement links TRBV20-1 to TRBJ2-1, with 7 positions matching TRBD2. Per germline, CDR1 DFQATT and CDR2 SNEGSKA (reference sequence). V was clipped by 3 bases and J by 8 bases; unmatched bases: 10. The CDR3 length is 14 residues. CDR3 sequence reads: CSASMVQGGDEQFF. The DNA for the CDR3 is TGCAGTGCTAGTATGGTCCAGGGAGGGGATGAGCAGTTCTTC.

V gene TRBV5-5 combines with J gene TRBJ2-3, with no clear D. Germline CDR1 SGHKS, CDR2 YYEKEE (reference sequence). V was pared by 7 bases and J by 0 bases, with 12 bases between. This CDR3 spans 14 amino acids. CDR3: CASPGARSTDTQYF. Written as DNA, the CDR3 is TGTGCCAGCCCCGGAGCGAGGAGCACAGATACGCAGTATTTT.

The rearrangement links TRBV5-6 to TRBJ2-1; TRBD1 aligns across 8 bases. The CDR3 runs 17 residues. Unmatched junction bases numbered 14, after V lost 2 bases and J lost 7 bases. Germline CDR1 and CDR2: SGHDT and YYEEEE. CDR3 bases: TGTGCCAGCAGCTTTGGTGTGCAGGGGGCGTTGGGGAATGAGCAGTTCTTC. This gives the protein CASSFGVQGALGNEQFF.

V and J are TRBV4-3 and TRBJ1-1; 7 positions agree with TRBD1. The CDR3 sequence is 15 residues long. V dropped 6 bases and J dropped 4; count of bases not matched to a gene: 11. Germline V gene data show CDR1 as LGHNA and CDR2 as YSLEER. The CDR3 nucleotides are TGCGCCAGCAGGCGTCGGGGGCAGGGGGGCACTGAAGCTTTCTTT. This codes for CASRRRGQGGTEAFF.

On this clone itself: A junction end diverges from the germline sequence, so it may reflect a read error. V is TRBV12-3 or TRBV12-4 and J is TRBJ1-2, with D unclear. This CDR3 has 12 residues. This CDR3 is CASNLGLNGYTF. Here the CDR3 DNA reads TGTGCCAGCAATTTAGGTCTCAATGGCTACACCTTC.